These 18 T cell receptor beta chains originate from one sample sequenced in a study of T cells in Graves' hyperthyroidism and ophthalmopathy. It was RNA transcripts that yielded the amplified TCR beta CDR3 regions. The TCR CDR3 was amplified in a first-round RT-PCR using the HTBI primer set. TCRdb fed the multiplex PCR reads into MiXCR, producing one record per CDR3 protein. The data hold approximately 610,000 distinct CDR3 sequences, with approximately 16% observed a single time. The sequenced sample was blood. The receptors were gathered from a woman under 30 with Graves' hyperthyroidism.

The genes are TRBV3-1 and TRBJ2-3; 9 positions agree with TRBD2. Germline loops: CDR1 LGHDT, CDR2 YNNKEL (reference sequence). The V gene end was trimmed by 0 bases and the J gene end by 5 bases; junction bases not matched to a gene: 9. The CDR3 length is 17 residues. The CDR3 bases are TGTGCCAGCAGCCAAGATCCTGGCGGGAGGGCGGGAGATACGCAGTATTTT. It codes for CASSQDPGGRAGDTQYF.

This clonotype was recorded a few times. CDR3 coding DNA: TGTGCCAGCAGTTACCGGACAGGGGGCAATCAGTACTTC. It yields the protein CASSYRTGGNQYF. The gene calls are TRBV6-5 and TRBJ2-4, with TRBD1 identical over 11 bases. V shed 2 bases, J shed 12 bases, and the junction held 3 bases outside the gene matches. Germline values: CDR1 MNHEY, CDR2 SVGAGI. The CDR3 length is 13 residues.

CDR3 amino acids: CASSLGPSNTGELFF. In nucleotides, the CDR3 is TGTGCCAGCAGTCTTGGGCCGTCGAACACCGGGGAGCTGTTTTTT. The rearrangement links TRBV12-3 or TRBV12-4 to TRBJ2-2; D remains ambiguous. The CDR3 consists of 15 residues. V shed 5 bases and J shed 0 bases, with 10 bases lying between them.

In this sample, this clonotype turned up many times. The chain employs TRBV7-2 and TRBJ2-1; 12 bases fit TRBD1. The germline gives CDR1 SGHTA, CDR2 FQGNSA. The CDR3 has 15 residues. Trimming cost V 5 bases and J 7 bases; bases outside gene matches: 6. The CDR3: CASSGGQGARNEQFF. The DNA of the CDR3 is TGTGCCAGCAGCGGGGGACAGGGGGCGCGGAATGAGCAGTTCTTC.

This clonotype appeared once. The rearrangement joins TRBV19 to TRBJ1-1; D gene unclear. The V gene's germline CDR1 is LNHDA and CDR2 SQIVND (reference sequence). The CDR3 length is 17 residues. The germline V and J ends were trimmed by 1 base and 4 bases, with 19 bases remaining between them. The CDR3 sequence is CASSIVGVGGVGTEAFF. CDR3 in DNA: TGTGCCAGTAGTATAGTGGGTGTGGGAGGCGTGGGCACTGAAGCTTTCTTT. The whole variable domain, remainder taken from reference TRBV19 and TRBJ1-1, is DGGITQSPKYLFRKEGQNVTLSCEQNLNHDAMYWYRQDPGQGLRLIYYSQIVNDFQKGDIAEGYSVSREKKESFPLTVTSAQKNPTAFYLCASSIVGVGGVGTEAFFGQGTRLTVV.

This clonotype was counted many times. This sequence joins TRBV11-2 and TRBJ2-5; 8 bases are shared with TRBD2. The CDR3 length is 14 residues. With 5 bases clipped from V and 4 bases from J, the junction kept 6 bases outside the gene matches. Germline V gene lookup returns CDR1 SGHAT and CDR2 FQNNGV. In DNA form, the CDR3 reads TGTGCCAGCAGCAATACCGCGGGAGGAGAGACCCAGTACTTC. Translating it yields CASSNTAGGETQYF.

This clonotype was observed a few times. V and J are TRBV10-2 and TRBJ2-6; 10 positions agree with TRBD1. This CDR3 is built from 19 residues. Germline CDR1 is WSHSY and CDR2 is SAAADI. J gave up 4 bases and V 7 bases, and 16 bases lay outside the gene matches. CDR3 amino acids: CASTPLGTGDLPGANVLTF. For the CDR3, the DNA is TGCGCCAGCACCCCCTTGGGGACAGGGGATCTTCCCGGGGCCAACGTCCTGACTTTC.

This clonotype was seen only a few times. This chain joins TRBV28 and TRBJ2-4, with D possibly matching TRBD1 (5 bases). With 2 bases removed from V and 1 base from J, the gap between germline ends came to 12 bases. Germline V gene data show CDR1 as MDHEN and CDR2 as SYDVKM. This CDR3 contains 16 residues. The chain's CDR3 is CASSLIREGAKNIQYF. CDR3 bases: TGTGCCAGCAGTTTAATCAGGGAAGGGGCCAAAAACATTCAGTACTTC.

At least ten counts were recorded for this clonotype. The chain combines TRBV20-1 with TRBJ2-7, with D perhaps matching TRBD2 (5 bases). Germline V gene sequence: CDR1 DFQATT, CDR2 SNEGSKA (reference sequence). The length of the CDR3 is 13 residues. With 2 bases removed from V and 2 bases from J, the gap between germline ends came to 10 bases. CDR3 nucleotides: TGCAGTGCTAGATGGGAGAAGGCCTACGAGCAGTACTTC. As protein: CSARWEKAYEQYF.

This clonotype was picked up a small number of times. The chain links TRBV10-3 to TRBJ2-5; TRBD2 matches 7 bases. This CDR3 is 15 amino acids long. V was pared by 2 bases and J by 2 bases, with 5 bases of the junction left unmatched. Per germline, CDR1 ENHRY and CDR2 SYGVKD. CDR3: CAISETLAIQETQYF. The DNA for the CDR3 is TGTGCCATCAGTGAGACACTAGCGATACAAGAGACCCAGTACTTC.

The CDR3 protein is CASSREGANTGELFF. The CDR3 DNA follows: TGCGCCAGCAGCCGGGAAGGCGCGAACACCGGGGAGCTGTTTTTT. The chain couples TRBV4-1 to TRBJ2-2; no firm D call. CDR1 is MGHRA, CDR2 YSYEKL, per germline. CDR3 size: 15 residues. Between the trimmed V and J ends, which lost 4 bases and 0 bases, there was a span of 9 bases.

This chain uses TRBV5-1 with TRBJ1-1, with a possible D match to TRBD1 (5 bases). V gave up 0 bases and J gave up 3 bases, with 12 bases separating them. This CDR3 has 15 residues. Looked up from germline, CDR1 is SGHRS and CDR2 is YFSETQ. The CDR3 bases are TGCGCCAGCAGCTTGGTGGGGCCGCCAGACACTGAAGCTTTCTTT. Protein: CASSLVGPPDTEAFF.

There are a few counts of this clonotype. The chain links TRBV6-1 to TRBJ2-7, with D unresolved. V was cut by 6 bases and J by 9 bases, with 18 bases left in between. CDR3 length equals 13 residues. The germline V gene encodes CDR1 MNHNS and CDR2 SASEGT. The CDR3 loop is CASSQTLTSVQYF. CDR3 coding DNA: TGTGCCAGCAGCCAAACTCTTACCTCGGTGCAGTACTTC.

The chain joins TRBV27 to TRBJ1-1, with 8 bases lining up with TRBD1. The germline CDR1 and CDR2 sequences are MNHEY and SMNVEV (reference sequence). The CDR3 covers 13 residues. V shed 6 bases and J 8 bases; nucleotides not matched to a gene: 8. DNA for the CDR3: TGTGCCAGCAGACCGGGACAGGAGGGGGAAGCTTTCTTT. It codes for CASRPGQEGEAFF.

A note on this clonotype: A much more abundant neighbour one base away suggests this may be a read error. The gene calls are TRBV28 and TRBJ2-7; the D gene could be TRBD1 or TRBD2 (5 bases each). CDR3 length: 16 residues. CDR1 MDHEN and CDR2 SYDVKM come from the germline V gene. V was clipped by 8 bases and J by 3 bases, with 23 bases between them. The CDR3 coding sequence is TGTGCCAGCGGTCGGGGTTCGGCAAGGGGAATCTACGAGCAGTACTTC. Amino acid sequence: CASGRGSARGIYEQYF.

This clonotype was detected many times. The chain links TRBV7-8 to TRBJ2-5; D gene ambiguous. This CDR3 has 12 amino acids. Germline CDR1 and CDR2: SGHVS and FQNEAQ. Trimming took off 5 bases at V and 5 bases at J, with 9 bases between the two ends. The CDR3 region is CASSPGSETQYF. CDR3 nucleotides: TGTGCCAGCAGCCCAGGTTCCGAGACCCAGTACTTC.

This clonotype appeared a few times. The gene calls are TRBV5-5 and TRBJ2-7; possibly TRBD1 for D (5 bases). The CDR3 runs to 14 residues. Trimming took off 2 bases at V and 2 bases at J, with 11 bases between the two ends. Germline V lookup: CDR1 SGHKS, CDR2 YYEKEE (reference sequence). The CDR3 is CASSLRGTAYEQYF. DNA for the CDR3: TGTGCCAGCAGCTTAAGGGGAACCGCCTACGAGCAGTACTTC.

This clonotype occurred many times. The V gene is TRBV12-3 or TRBV12-4, the J gene TRBJ2-3; D is unresolved. V was clipped by 3 bases and J by 2 bases, with 9 bases between them. The CDR3 contains 14 residues. The CDR3 region has the DNA TGTGCCAGCAGTTTGTACAGAAACACAGATACGCAGTATTTT. Amino acids: CASSLYRNTDTQYF.